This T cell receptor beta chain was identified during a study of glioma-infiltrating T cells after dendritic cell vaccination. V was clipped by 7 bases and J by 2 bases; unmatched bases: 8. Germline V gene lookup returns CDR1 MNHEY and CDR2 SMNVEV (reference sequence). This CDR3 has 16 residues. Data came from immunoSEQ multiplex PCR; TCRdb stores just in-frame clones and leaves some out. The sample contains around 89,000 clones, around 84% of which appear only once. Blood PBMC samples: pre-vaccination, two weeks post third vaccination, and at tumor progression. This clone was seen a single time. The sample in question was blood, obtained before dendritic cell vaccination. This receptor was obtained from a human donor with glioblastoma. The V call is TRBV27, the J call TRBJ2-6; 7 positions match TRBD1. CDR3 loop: CASTRDSEPGANVLTF. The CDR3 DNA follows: TGTGCCAGCACTAGGGACAGTGAGCCTGGGGCCAACGTCCTGACTTTC. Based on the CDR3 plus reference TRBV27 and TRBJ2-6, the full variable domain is EAQVTQNPRYLITVTGKKLTVTCSQNMNHEYMSWYRQDPGLGLRQIYYSMNVEVTDKGDVPEGYKVSRKEKRNFPLILESPSPNQTSLYFCASTRDSEPGANVLTFGAGSRLTVL.